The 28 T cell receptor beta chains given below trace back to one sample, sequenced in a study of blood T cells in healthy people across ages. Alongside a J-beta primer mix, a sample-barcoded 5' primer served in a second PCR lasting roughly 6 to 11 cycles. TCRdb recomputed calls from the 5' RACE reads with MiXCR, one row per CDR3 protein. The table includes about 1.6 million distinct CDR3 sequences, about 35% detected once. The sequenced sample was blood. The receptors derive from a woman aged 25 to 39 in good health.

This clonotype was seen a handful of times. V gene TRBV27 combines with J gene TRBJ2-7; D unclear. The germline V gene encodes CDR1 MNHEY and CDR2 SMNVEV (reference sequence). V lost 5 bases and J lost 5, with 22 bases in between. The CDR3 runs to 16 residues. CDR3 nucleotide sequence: TGTGCCAGCAGTGGAATCCTCCCCCGGGCCTTGGACGAGCAGTACTTC. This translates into CASSGILPRALDEQYF.

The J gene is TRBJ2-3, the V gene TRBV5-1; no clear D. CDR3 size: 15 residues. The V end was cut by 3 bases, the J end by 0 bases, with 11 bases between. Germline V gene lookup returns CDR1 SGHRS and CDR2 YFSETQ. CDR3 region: CASSYVTASTDTQYF. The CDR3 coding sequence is TGCGCCAGCAGCTACGTGACCGCTAGCACAGATACGCAGTATTTT. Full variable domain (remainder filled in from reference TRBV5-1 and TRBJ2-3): KAGVTQTPRYLIKTRGQQVTLSCSPISGHRSVSWYQQTPGQGLQFLFEYFSETQRNKGNFPGRFSGRQFSNSRSEMNVSTLELGDSALYLCASSYVTASTDTQYFGPGTRLTVL.

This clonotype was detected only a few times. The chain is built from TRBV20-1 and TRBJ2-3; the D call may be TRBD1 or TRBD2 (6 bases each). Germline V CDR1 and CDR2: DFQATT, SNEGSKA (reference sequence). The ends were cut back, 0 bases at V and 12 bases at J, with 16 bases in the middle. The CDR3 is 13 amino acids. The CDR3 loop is CSARDLRGASQYF. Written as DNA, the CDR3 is TGCAGTGCTAGAGATCTGAGGGGGGCATCCCAGTATTTT.

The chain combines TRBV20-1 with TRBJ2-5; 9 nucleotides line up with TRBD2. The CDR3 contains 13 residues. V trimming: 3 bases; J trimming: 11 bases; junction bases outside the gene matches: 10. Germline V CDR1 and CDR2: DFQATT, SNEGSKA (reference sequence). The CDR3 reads CSARSLAGAVQYF. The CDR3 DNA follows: TGCAGTGCTAGGTCATTAGCGGGGGCAGTGCAGTACTTC.

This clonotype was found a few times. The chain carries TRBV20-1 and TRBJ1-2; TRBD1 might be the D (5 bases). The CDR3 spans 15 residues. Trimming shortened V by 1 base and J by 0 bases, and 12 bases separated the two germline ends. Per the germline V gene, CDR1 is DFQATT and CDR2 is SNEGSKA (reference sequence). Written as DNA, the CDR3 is TGCAGTGCTAGAGCTACAGGAACCACTAACTATGGCTACACCTTC. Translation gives CSARATGTTNYGYTF.

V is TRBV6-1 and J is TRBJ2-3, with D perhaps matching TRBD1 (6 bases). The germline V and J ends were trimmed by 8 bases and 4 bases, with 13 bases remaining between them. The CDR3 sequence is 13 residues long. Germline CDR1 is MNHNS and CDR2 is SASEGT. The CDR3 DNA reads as TGTGCCAGCCACAGGGAAGCCGCAGATACGCAGTATTTT. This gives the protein CASHREAADTQYF.

This CDR3 is CASSPRPNYNEQYF. DNA for the CDR3: TGTGCCAGCAGCCCTAGACCCAACTACAATGAGCAGTACTTC. The chain joins TRBV7-2 to TRBJ2-5; D is unresolved. The V end lost 5 bases, the J end lost 11 bases, and 21 bases lay between the germline ends. The V gene's germline CDR1 is SGHTA and CDR2 FQGNSA. The CDR3 has 14 residues.

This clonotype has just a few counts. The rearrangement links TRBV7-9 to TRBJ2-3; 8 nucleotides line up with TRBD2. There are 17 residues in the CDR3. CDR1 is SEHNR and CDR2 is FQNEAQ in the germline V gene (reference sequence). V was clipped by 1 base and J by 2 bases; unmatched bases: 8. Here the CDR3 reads CASSLESSGGFTDTQYF. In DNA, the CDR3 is TGTGCCAGCAGCTTAGAATCGAGCGGGGGATTCACAGATACGCAGTATTTT. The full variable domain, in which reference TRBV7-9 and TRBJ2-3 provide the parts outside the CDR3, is DTGVSQNPRHKITKRGQNVTFRCDPISEHNRLYWYRQTLGQGPEFLTYFQNEAQLEKSRLLSDRFSAERPKGSFSTLEIQRTEQGDSAMYLCASSLESSGGFTDTQYFGPGTRLTVL.

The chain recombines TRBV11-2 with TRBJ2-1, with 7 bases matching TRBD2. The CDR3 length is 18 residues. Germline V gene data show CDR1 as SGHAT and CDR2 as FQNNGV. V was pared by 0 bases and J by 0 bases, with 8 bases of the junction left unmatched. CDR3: CASSLDRGRTSSYNEQFF. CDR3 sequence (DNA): TGTGCCAGCAGCTTAGATCGGGGAAGGACTAGCTCCTACAATGAGCAGTTCTTC.

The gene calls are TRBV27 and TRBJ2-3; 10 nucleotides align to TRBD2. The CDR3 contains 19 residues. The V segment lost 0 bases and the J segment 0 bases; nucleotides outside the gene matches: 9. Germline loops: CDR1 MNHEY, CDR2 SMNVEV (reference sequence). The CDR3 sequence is CASSLSRLAGRVSTDTQYF. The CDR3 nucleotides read TGTGCCAGCAGTTTATCGAGACTAGCGGGCCGCGTTAGCACAGATACGCAGTATTTT.

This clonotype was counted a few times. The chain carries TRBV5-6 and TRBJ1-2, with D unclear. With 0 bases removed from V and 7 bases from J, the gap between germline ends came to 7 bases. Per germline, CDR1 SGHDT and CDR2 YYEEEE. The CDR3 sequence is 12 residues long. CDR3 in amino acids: CASSLVEGGYTF. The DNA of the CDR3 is TGTGCCAGCAGCTTGGTGGAGGGTGGCTACACCTTC.

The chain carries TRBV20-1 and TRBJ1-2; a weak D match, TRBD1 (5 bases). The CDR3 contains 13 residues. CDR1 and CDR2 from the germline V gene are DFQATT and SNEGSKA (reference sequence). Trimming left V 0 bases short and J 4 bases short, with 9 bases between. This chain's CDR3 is CSAREGPLYGYTF. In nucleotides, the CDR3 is TGCAGTGCTAGAGAGGGACCCCTCTATGGCTACACCTTC.

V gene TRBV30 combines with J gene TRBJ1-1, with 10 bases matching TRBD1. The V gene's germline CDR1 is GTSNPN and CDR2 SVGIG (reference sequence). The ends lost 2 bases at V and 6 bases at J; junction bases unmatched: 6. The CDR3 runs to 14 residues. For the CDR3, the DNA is TGTGCCTGGAGTCCTAGCGGACAGGGGGCTGAAGCTTTCTTT. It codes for CAWSPSGQGAEAFF.

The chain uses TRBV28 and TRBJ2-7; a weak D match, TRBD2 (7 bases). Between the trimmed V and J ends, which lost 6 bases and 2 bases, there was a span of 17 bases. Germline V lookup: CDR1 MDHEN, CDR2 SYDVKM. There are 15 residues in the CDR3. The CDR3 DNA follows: TGTGCCAGCAGCCACGAGGGGGGGCGCGCCTACGAGCAGTACTTC. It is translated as CASSHEGGRAYEQYF.

The CDR3: CASSMGLAGNNEQFF. The CDR3 DNA reads TGTGCCAGCAGCATGGGACTAGCGGGAAACAATGAGCAGTTCTTC. V gene TRBV3-1 combines with J gene TRBJ2-1, with 13 bases that match TRBD2. The CDR3 contains 15 residues. J was trimmed by 5 bases and V by 5 bases; bases with no gene match: 3. Germline lookup yields CDR1 LGHDT and CDR2 YNNKEL (reference sequence).

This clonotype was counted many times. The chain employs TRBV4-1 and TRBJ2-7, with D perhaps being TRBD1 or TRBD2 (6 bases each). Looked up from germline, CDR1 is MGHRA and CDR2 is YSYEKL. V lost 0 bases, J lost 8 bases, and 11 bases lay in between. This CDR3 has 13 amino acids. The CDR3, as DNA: TGCGCCAGCAGCCAAGATGGGGGGCTTAAGCAGTACTTC. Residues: CASSQDGGLKQYF.

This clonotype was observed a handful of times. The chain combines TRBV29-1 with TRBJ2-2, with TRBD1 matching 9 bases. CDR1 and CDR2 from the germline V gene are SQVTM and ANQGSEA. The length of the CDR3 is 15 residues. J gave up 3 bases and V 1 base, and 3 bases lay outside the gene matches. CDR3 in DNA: TGCAGCGTTGAAGGACAGGGGGACGACACCGGGGAGCTGTTTTTT. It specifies CSVEGQGDDTGELFF.

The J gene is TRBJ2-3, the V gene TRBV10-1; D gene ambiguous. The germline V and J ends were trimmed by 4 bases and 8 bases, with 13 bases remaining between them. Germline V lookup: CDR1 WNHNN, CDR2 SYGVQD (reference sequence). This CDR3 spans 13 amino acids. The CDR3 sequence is CASSGSTTGTQYF. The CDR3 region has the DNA TGCGCCAGCAGTGGGAGTACCACGGGTACGCAGTATTTT.

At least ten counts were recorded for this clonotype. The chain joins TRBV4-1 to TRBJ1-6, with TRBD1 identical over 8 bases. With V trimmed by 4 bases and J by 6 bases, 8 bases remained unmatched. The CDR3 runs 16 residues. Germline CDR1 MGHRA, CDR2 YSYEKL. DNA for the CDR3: TGCGCCAGCAGCCTTATACAGGGGGTGCCTAATTCACCCCTCCACTTT. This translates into CASSLIQGVPNSPLHF.

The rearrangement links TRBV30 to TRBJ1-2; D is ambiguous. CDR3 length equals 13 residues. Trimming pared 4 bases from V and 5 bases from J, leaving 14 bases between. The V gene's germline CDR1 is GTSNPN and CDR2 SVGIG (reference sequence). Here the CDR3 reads CAWTRSAEYGYTF. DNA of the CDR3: TGTGCCTGGACTCGCTCAGCAGAATATGGCTACACCTTC.

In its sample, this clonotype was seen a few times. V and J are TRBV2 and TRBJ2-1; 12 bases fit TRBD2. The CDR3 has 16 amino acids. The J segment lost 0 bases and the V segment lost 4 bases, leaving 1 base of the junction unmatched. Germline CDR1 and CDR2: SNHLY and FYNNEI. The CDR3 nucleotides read TGTGCCAGCAGTGCGACTAGCGGGAGCTCCTACAATGAGCAGTTCTTC. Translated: CASSATSGSSYNEQFF. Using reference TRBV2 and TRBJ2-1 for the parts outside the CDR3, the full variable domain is EPEVTQTPSHQVTQMGQEVILRCVPISNHLYFYWYRQILGQKVEFLVSFYNNEISEKSEIFDDQFSVERPDGSNFTLKIRSTKLEDSAMYFCASSATSGSSYNEQFFGPGTRLTVL.

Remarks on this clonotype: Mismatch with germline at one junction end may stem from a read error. The CDR3 is CASSWQGTGKLFF. The CDR3 DNA reads TGTGCCAGCTCCTGGCAAGGGACCGGGAAGCTGTTTTTT. J is TRBJ2-2 and V is TRBV18; D is possibly TRBD1 or TRBD2 (5 bases each). This CDR3 contains 13 residues. Germline V gene sequence: CDR1 KGHSH, CDR2 LQKENI.

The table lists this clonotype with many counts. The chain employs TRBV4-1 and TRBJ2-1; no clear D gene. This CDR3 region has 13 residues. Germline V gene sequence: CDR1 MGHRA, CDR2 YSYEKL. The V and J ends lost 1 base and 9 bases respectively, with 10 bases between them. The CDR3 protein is CASSQGLMTEQFF. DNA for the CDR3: TGCGCCAGCAGCCAAGGACTGATGACTGAGCAGTTCTTC.

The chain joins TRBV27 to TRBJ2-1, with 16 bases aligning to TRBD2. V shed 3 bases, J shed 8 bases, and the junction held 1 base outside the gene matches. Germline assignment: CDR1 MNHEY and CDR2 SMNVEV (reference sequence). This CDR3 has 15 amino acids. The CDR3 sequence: CASSFGTSGRDEQFF. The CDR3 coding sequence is TGTGCCAGCAGTTTCGGGACTAGCGGGAGGGATGAGCAGTTCTTC.

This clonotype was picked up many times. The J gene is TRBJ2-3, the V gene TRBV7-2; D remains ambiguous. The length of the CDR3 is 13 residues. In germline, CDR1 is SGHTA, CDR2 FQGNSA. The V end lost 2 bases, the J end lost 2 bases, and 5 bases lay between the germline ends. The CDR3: CASSLSDTDTQYF. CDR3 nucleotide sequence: TGTGCCAGCAGCTTATCCGACACAGATACGCAGTATTTT.

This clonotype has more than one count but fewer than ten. The CDR3 loop reads CASRADRVGTYEQYF. The CDR3 coding sequence is TGTGCCAGCAGAGCCGACAGGGTGGGGACCTACGAGCAGTACTTC. The chain employs TRBV7-8 and TRBJ2-7, with 7 bases that match TRBD1. CDR3 length: 15 amino acids. Per the germline V gene, CDR1 is SGHVS and CDR2 is FQNEAQ. V was clipped by 6 bases and J by 2 bases; unmatched bases: 10.

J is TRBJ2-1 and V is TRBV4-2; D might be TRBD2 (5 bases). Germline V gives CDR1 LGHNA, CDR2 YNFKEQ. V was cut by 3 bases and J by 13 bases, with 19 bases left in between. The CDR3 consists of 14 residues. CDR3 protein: CASSQQNWPAGQFF. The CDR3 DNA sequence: TGTGCCAGCAGCCAGCAAAACTGGCCCGCGGGCCAGTTCTTC.

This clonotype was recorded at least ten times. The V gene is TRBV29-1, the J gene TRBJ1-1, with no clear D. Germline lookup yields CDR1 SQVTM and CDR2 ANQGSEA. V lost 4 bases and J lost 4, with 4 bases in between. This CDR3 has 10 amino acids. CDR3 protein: CSVASTEAFF. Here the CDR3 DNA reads TGCAGCGTTGCTTCCACTGAAGCTTTCTTT.